This T cell receptor beta chain derives from a study of T-cell memory formation after mild COVID-19. Study-level background: Among the donors, TCR clusters were largely specific to each donor.

With 5 bases removed from V and 6 bases from J, the gap between germline ends came to 11 bases. Per the germline V gene, CDR1 is MNHEY and CDR2 is SVGAGI. The CDR3 totals 13 residues. On this clonotype itself: Its antigen is not known.

A single record per CDR3 protein comes from TCRdb applying MiXCR to the 5' RACE reads. The data contain 290,000 or so distinct CDR3 sequences, less than 20% of them singletons. Whole-study results and caveats: Clones shrinking between day 15 and 85 showed a balanced CD4/CD8 split, and those that grew later tilted toward CD4+. Pre-infection memory held some responding clones, suggesting pre-existing cross-reactive T cells responded.

Sequencing used PBMCs or a T cell subset sorted from them (not recorded which). The chain is built from TRBV6-5 and TRBJ2-1; D gene uncertain. This sequence was found in a man younger than 35 who had mild COVID-19 (a few samples of this study predate the infection). Cell type and time point are not known. CDR3 amino acids: CASSPADPNEQFF. The CDR3 nucleotides read TGTGCCAGCAGTCCTGCCGACCCCAATGAGCAGTTCTTC.